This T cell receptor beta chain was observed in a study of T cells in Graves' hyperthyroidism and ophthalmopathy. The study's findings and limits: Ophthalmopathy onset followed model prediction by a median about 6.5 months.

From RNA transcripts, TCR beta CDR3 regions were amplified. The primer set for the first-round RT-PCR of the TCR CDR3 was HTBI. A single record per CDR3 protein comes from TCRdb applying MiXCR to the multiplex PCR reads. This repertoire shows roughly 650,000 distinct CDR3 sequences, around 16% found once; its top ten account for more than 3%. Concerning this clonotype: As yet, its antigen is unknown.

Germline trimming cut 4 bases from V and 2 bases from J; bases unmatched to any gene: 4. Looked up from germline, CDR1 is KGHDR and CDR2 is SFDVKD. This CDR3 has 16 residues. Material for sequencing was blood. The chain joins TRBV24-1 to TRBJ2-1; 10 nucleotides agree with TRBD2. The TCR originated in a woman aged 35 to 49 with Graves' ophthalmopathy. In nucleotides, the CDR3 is TGTGCCACCAGTGAACCTAGCGGGAGCACCTACAATGAGCAGTTCTTC. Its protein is CATSEPSGSTYNEQFF.